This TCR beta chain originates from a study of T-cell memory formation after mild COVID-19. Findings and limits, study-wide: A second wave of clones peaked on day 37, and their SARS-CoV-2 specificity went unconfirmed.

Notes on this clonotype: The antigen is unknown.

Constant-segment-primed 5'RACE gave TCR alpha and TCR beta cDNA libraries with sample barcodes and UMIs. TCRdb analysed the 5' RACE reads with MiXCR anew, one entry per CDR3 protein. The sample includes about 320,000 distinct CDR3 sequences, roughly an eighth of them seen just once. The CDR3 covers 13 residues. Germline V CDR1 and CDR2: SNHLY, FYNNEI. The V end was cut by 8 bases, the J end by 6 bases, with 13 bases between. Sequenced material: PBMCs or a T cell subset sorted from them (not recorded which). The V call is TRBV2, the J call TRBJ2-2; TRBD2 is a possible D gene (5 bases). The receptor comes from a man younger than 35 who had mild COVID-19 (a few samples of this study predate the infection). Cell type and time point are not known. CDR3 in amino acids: CASRASIAGELFF. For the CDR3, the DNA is TGTGCCAGCCGAGCTAGCATCGCCGGGGAGCTGTTTTTT.